This passage covers 27 T cell receptor beta chains from one sample sequenced in a study of blood T cell repertoires in COVID-19. Sequencing was performed with immunoSEQ multiplex PCR; in TCRdb, only in-frame clones are kept and a portion is missing. The repertoire includes approximately 66,000 clones, about 86% of them detected once, and approximately 7% sits in the top ten. Sequenced input: peripheral blood. The source of these receptors is a man aged 50 to 60 with active COVID-19.

CDR3 sequence: CASSEVVRLGNEQFF. The CDR3 bases are TGTGCCAGCAGTGAAGTCGTCAGGCTGGGCAATGAGCAGTTCTTC. The chain uses TRBV6-1 and TRBJ2-1, with D uncertain. The germline V and J ends were trimmed by 1 base and 6 bases, with 13 bases remaining between them. The CDR3 is made up of 15 amino acids. Germline V CDR1 and CDR2: MNHNS, SASEGT.

In this sample, this clone turned up a few times. The rearrangement links TRBV4-1 to TRBJ1-6; 9 bases map to TRBD1. This CDR3 is 17 amino acids long. The J segment lost 8 bases and the V segment lost 1 base, leaving 9 bases of the junction unmatched. CDR1 is MGHRA and CDR2 is YSYEKL in the germline V gene. This chain's CDR3 is CASSQVFSGQGDSPLHF. The CDR3 DNA reads TGCGCCAGCAGCCAAGTTTTTTCGGGACAGGGAGATTCACCCCTCCACTTT.

The chain is built from TRBV27 and TRBJ1-5, with D tentatively TRBD1 (6 bases). CDR3 length: 12 residues. Germline V gene data show CDR1 as MNHEY and CDR2 as SMNVEV (reference sequence). V lost 6 bases and J 7 bases, leaving 10 bases between the germline ends. The CDR3 is CASRDRGQPQHF. CDR3 in DNA: TGTGCCAGCAGGGACAGAGGGCAGCCCCAGCATTTT.

The chain combines TRBV7-2 with TRBJ1-2; TRBD1 matches 8 bases. This CDR3 contains 15 residues. Looked up from germline, CDR1 is SGHTA and CDR2 is FQGNSA. With 5 bases clipped from V and 3 bases from J, the junction kept 8 bases outside the gene matches. The chain's CDR3 is CASSQQGQGHYGYTF. The CDR3 region has the DNA TGTGCCAGCAGCCAACAAGGACAGGGTCACTATGGCTACACCTTC.

The genes are TRBV4-1 and TRBJ1-1; D might be TRBD1 (6 bases). Germline V gene lookup returns CDR1 MGHRA and CDR2 YSYEKL. V lost 0 bases to trimming and J lost 11 bases, with 19 bases between them. The CDR3 runs to 15 residues. For the CDR3, the DNA is TGCGCCAGCAGCCAAGATCAATACAGGGTGGTGACGGCTTTCTTT. Residues: CASSQDQYRVVTAFF.

The chain carries TRBV7-9 and TRBJ2-7; 8 bases line up with TRBD1. This CDR3 contains 14 residues. V trimming: 3 bases; J trimming: 6 bases; junction bases outside the gene matches: 7. Germline CDR1 reads SEHNR; CDR2 reads FQNEAQ (reference sequence). The CDR3 protein is CASSFVPGGGEQYF. The CDR3 nucleotides read TGTGCCAGCAGCTTTGTCCCAGGGGGCGGCGAGCAGTACTTC. The whole variable domain, remainder taken from reference TRBV7-9 and TRBJ2-7, is DTGVSQNPRHKITKRGQNVTFRCDPISEHNRLYWYRQTLGQGPEFLTYFQNEAQLEKSRLLSDRFSAERPKGSFSTLEIQRTEQGDSAMYLCASSFVPGGGEQYFGPGTRLTVT.

V and J are TRBV6-1 and TRBJ2-3; D perhaps matches TRBD2 (6 bases). Germline V gives CDR1 MNHNS, CDR2 SASEGT. V was trimmed by 3 bases and J by 2 bases, leaving 15 bases between them. The CDR3 sequence is 16 residues long. In DNA form, the CDR3 reads TGTGCCAGCAGTGAGCGGGTCGGGGGATACACAGATACGCAGTATTTT. Translation: CASSERVGGYTDTQYF.

J is TRBJ1-5 and V is TRBV6-5, with a weak D call TRBD1 (6 bases). CDR1 and CDR2 (germline): MNHEY, SVGAGI. Deletions cut 4 bases from V and 8 bases from J, with 15 bases between. The CDR3 is made up of 14 amino acids. CDR3 DNA sequence: TGTGCCAGCAGTTTTACAGGGCAAGGTGAGCCCCAGCATTTT. Its protein product is CASSFTGQGEPQHF.

CDR3: CATRTVPTNTEAFF. CDR3 coding DNA: TGTGCCACCAGGACAGTCCCCACGAACACTGAAGCTTTCTTT. The V call is TRBV24-1, the J call TRBJ1-1, with TRBD1 as a possible D gene (5 bases). Looked up from germline, CDR1 is KGHDR and CDR2 is SFDVKD. The CDR3 totals 14 residues. V was pared by 7 bases and J by 1 base, with 12 bases between.

The V and J genes are TRBV7-2 and TRBJ2-5, with TRBD1 identical over 8 bases. Trimming at V came to 1 base and at J to 5 bases, leaving 9 bases not matched to a gene. Germline loops: CDR1 SGHTA, CDR2 FQGNSA. This CDR3 is built from 16 residues. CDR3 nucleotide sequence: TGTGCCAGCAGCTTAGGACCCACAGGGGGGTCGGAGACCCAGTACTTC. Its translation: CASSLGPTGGSETQYF.

This clone has only a few counts. The CDR3 coding sequence is TGTGCCAGCAGCGTCACGCGGGGGGTCTTAGCGGGAGGGACAGATACGCAGTATTTT. Encoded protein: CASSVTRGVLAGGTDTQYF. The chain recombines TRBV9 with TRBJ2-3; the match to TRBD2 covers 11 bases. In germline, CDR1 is SGDLS, CDR2 YYNGEE. The CDR3 totals 19 residues. Trimming at V came to 2 bases and at J to 3 bases, leaving 14 bases not matched to a gene.

This chain links TRBV19 with TRBJ2-1; 11 nucleotides align to TRBD2. Germline V CDR1 and CDR2: LNHDA, SQIVND (reference sequence). This CDR3 spans 17 amino acids. V was clipped by 11 bases and J by 0 bases; unmatched bases: 12. The CDR3 nucleotides read TGTGCCTCAGAAAGCCTAGCGGGAGGTCCCTCCTACAATGAGCAGTTCTTC. Amino acids: CASESLAGGPSYNEQFF.

The genes are TRBV7-2 and TRBJ2-1, with D perhaps TRBD1 (6 bases). Germline assignment: CDR1 SGHTA and CDR2 FQGNSA. The V end was cut by 5 bases, the J end by 9 bases, with 14 bases between. This CDR3 has 13 residues. CDR3 loop: CASSVGTNPEQFF. In DNA form, the CDR3 reads TGTGCCAGCAGCGTCGGGACAAACCCTGAGCAGTTCTTC.

The genes are TRBV18 and TRBJ1-4; 8 bases map to TRBD1. The V and J ends lost 4 bases and 3 bases, in that order; junction bases with no gene match: 4. Germline V gene lookup returns CDR1 KGHSH and CDR2 LQKENI. The CDR3 loop spans 15 amino acids. The CDR3 DNA reads as TGTGCCAGCTCACTCGACAGGGGACCTAATGAAAAACTGTTTTTT. Encoded protein: CASSLDRGPNEKLFF.

This clone turned up a few times. This rearrangement joins TRBV19 to TRBJ1-6; D is perhaps TRBD1 (6 bases). This CDR3 is 16 amino acids long. Germline loops: CDR1 LNHDA, CDR2 SQIVND (reference sequence). V lost 5 bases to trimming and J lost 7 bases, with 18 bases between them. CDR3 sequence reads: CASSPPGGGLNSPLHF. The CDR3 DNA reads TGTGCCAGTAGTCCCCCCGGGGGGGGGCTCAATTCACCCCTCCACTTT. Full variable domain (rest looked up from reference TRBV19 and TRBJ1-6): DGGITQSPKYLFRKEGQNVTLSCEQNLNHDAMYWYRQDPGQGLRLIYYSQIVNDFQKGDIAEGYSVSREKKESFPLTVTSAQKNPTAFYLCASSPPGGGLNSPLHFGNGTRLTVT.

V gene TRBV9 combines with J gene TRBJ2-7, with 10 positions matching TRBD1. With 2 bases clipped from V and 1 base from J, the junction kept 3 bases outside the gene matches. Germline CDR1 is SGDLS and CDR2 is YYNGEE. CDR3 size: 15 residues. CDR3 DNA sequence: TGTGCCAGCAGCGTTGCGGGACAGGGGTCCTACGAGCAGTACTTC. Its translation: CASSVAGQGSYEQYF.

This clone was seen more than once but under ten times. This sequence joins TRBV28 and TRBJ1-5, with a tentative D call TRBD1 (5 bases). V was pared by 2 bases and J by 4 bases, with 18 bases between. CDR1 and CDR2 (germline): MDHEN, SYDVKM. The CDR3 has 17 amino acids. The CDR3 spells CASSLGRWGVRNQPQHF. The CDR3, as DNA: TGTGCCAGCAGTTTAGGCCGGTGGGGGGTACGGAATCAGCCCCAGCATTTT.

J is TRBJ2-3 and V is TRBV6-1; TRBD2 matches at 8 bases. This CDR3 region has 16 residues. The trim removed 4 bases at V and 4 bases at J, leaving 10 bases unmatched. Germline CDR1 is MNHNS and CDR2 is SASEGT. In nucleotides, the CDR3 is TGTGCCAGCAGTGGATCAAGCGGGAGTGGCGCAGATACGCAGTATTTT. Its protein product is CASSGSSGSGADTQYF.

The chain recombines TRBV21-1 with TRBJ2-1; the D call in the table, TRBD2, was not verified against the DNA. TRBV21-1 is deemed a pseudogene. The CDR3 loop spans 16 amino acids. CDR3 in DNA: TGTGCCAGCAGCAAAGCGATGGCGGGAGGGTCCAATGAGCAGTTCTTC. Its protein is CASSKAMAGGSNEQFF.

The count of this clone is one. The chain links TRBV6-1 to TRBJ1-4; D gene uncertain. Germline V CDR1 and CDR2: MNHNS, SASEGT. The V end was cut by 3 bases, the J end by 2 bases, with 13 bases between. This CDR3 comprises 16 residues. The CDR3 here is CASSDQMAVTNEKLFF. CDR3 DNA sequence: TGTGCCAGCAGTGACCAAATGGCAGTCACTAATGAAAAACTGTTTTTT.

This clone was found a few times. The V and J genes are TRBV11-2 and TRBJ2-7, with 11 bases matching TRBD1. CDR1 SGHAT and CDR2 FQNNGV come from the germline V gene. J gave up 3 bases and V 1 base, and 5 bases lay outside the gene matches. The CDR3 is 16 residues long. CDR3 nucleotides: TGTGCCAGCAGCTTAGTAACCGGGACAGGGGGCTACGAGCAGTACTTC. It codes for CASSLVTGTGGYEQYF. Variable domain in full (rest from reference TRBV11-2 and TRBJ2-7): EAGVAQSPRYKIIEKRQSVAFWCNPISGHATLYWYQQILGQGPKLLIQFQNNGVVDDSQLPKDRFSAERLKGVDSTLKIQPAKLEDSAVYLCASSLVTGTGGYEQYFGPGTRLTVT.

The chain uses TRBV4-2 and TRBJ1-4; tentatively, D is TRBD1 (5 bases). Trimming took off 0 bases at V and 6 bases at J, with 17 bases between the two ends. This CDR3 has 17 residues. Germline assignment: CDR1 LGHNA and CDR2 YNFKEQ. CDR3 bases: TGTGCCAGCAGCCAAGAGGGGGGGGGAGTGTTGGATGAAAAACTGTTTTTT. Translating gives CASSQEGGGVLDEKLFF.

This rearrangement joins TRBV11-2 to TRBJ1-2; perhaps TRBD1 as D (5 bases). The V end was cut by 3 bases, the J end by 2 bases, with 10 bases between. This CDR3 is built from 14 residues. Germline-derived CDR1 and CDR2 are SGHAT and FQNNGV. CDR3 in amino acids: CASSLAGFNYGYTF. In DNA form, the CDR3 reads TGTGCCAGCAGCTTGGCAGGGTTCAACTATGGCTACACCTTC.

The CDR3 sequence: CASSQGLQAVQETQYF. The DNA of the CDR3 is TGTGCCAGCAGCCAGGGGCTTCAGGCGGTCCAAGAGACCCAGTACTTC. The V gene is TRBV14, the J gene TRBJ2-5, with D possibly being TRBD1 (5 bases). This CDR3 spans 16 amino acids. The ends were cut back, 3 bases at V and 1 base at J, with 15 bases in the middle. Looked up from germline, CDR1 is SGHDN and CDR2 is FVKESK. Variable domain in full (rest from reference TRBV14 and TRBJ2-5): EAGVTQFPSHSVIEKGQTVTLRCDPISGHDNLYWYRRVMGKEIKFLLHFVKESKQDESGMPNNRFLAERTGGTYSTLKVQPAELEDSGVYFCASSQGLQAVQETQYFGPGTRLLVL.

This chain uses TRBV3-1 (or the pseudogene TRBV3-2) with TRBJ2-3, with 11 bases aligning to TRBD2. This CDR3 has 18 amino acids. J gave up 3 bases and V 1 base, and 9 bases lay outside the gene matches. CDR1 is LGHDT, CDR2 YNNKEL, per germline (reference sequence). CDR3 loop: CASSQAGATSGKTDTQYF. The CDR3 coding sequence is TGTGCCAGCAGCCAAGCGGGTGCGACTAGCGGGAAAACAGATACGCAGTATTTT.

The CDR3 spells CASRTGQETQYF. The CDR3 nucleotides read TGTGCCAGCCGGACAGGCCAAGAGACCCAGTACTTC. This rearrangement joins TRBV2 to TRBJ2-5; TRBD1 aligns across 7 bases. The trim removed 8 bases at V and 1 base at J, leaving 1 base unmatched. The germline CDR1 and CDR2 sequences are SNHLY and FYNNEI. The CDR3 runs to 12 residues.

This clone was picked up one time. One end of the junction fails to match germline, which may point to a read error. This chain joins TRBV5-1 and TRBJ1-2; D gene uncertain. Germline loops: CDR1 SGHRS, CDR2 YFSETQ. CDR3 size: 12 residues. As DNA, the CDR3 is TGCGCCAGCAGTTTGGGAGGAAATGAATACACCTTC. Its protein product is CASSLGGNEYTF. Full variable domain (remainder filled in from reference TRBV5-1 and TRBJ1-2): KAGVTQTPRYLIKTRGQQVTLSCSPISGHRSVSWYQQTPGQGLQFLFEYFSETQRNKGNFPGRFSGRQFSNSRSEMNVSTLELGDSALYLCASSLGGNEYTFGSGTRLTVV.